Following are 2 T cell receptor beta chains from one sample sequenced in a study of stem cell transplantation in POMP-related autoinflammatory disease. Study-wide points: PRAID patients trended toward lower TRB diversity and higher clonality in all analyzed T-cell subsets. Unique TRB V-J gene pairings were limited in number in patients with PRAID.

Profiled with immunoSEQ multiplex PCR; TCRdb holds only in-frame clones, not every one. Among 9,500 to 14,000 clones listed, around 90% were seen once. Their recognized antigens are unknown. This material consisted of CD8+ T cells from PBMCs, taken before stem cell transplantation. These receptors originate from a human donor with POMP-related autoinflammation and immune dysregulation (PRAID).

The chain carries TRBV12-2 and TRBJ1-2; the table calls TRBD1, which could not be checked here. TRBV12-2 is a recognized pseudogene. This CDR3 has 13 residues. The CDR3 coding sequence is TGTGCAAGTCGCGCGGGGACAGGGAATGGCTACACCTTC. Protein sequence: CASRAGTGNGYTF.

This clone turned up a few times. The rearrangement links TRBV19 to TRBJ1-1; 8 bases are shared with TRBD1. V lost 9 bases and J lost 1; bases outside the gene matches: 1. This CDR3 has 12 residues. The germline CDR1 and CDR2 sequences are LNHDA and SQIVND (reference sequence). In DNA, the CDR3 is TGTGCCAGCGGGACAGGGAACACTGAAGCTTTCTTT. It translates to CASGTGNTEAFF.